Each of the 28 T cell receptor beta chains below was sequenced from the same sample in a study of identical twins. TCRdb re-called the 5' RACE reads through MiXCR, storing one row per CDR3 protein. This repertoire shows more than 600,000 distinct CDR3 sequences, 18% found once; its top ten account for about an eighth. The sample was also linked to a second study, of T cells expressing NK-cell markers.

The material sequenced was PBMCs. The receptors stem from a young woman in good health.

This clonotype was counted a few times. The CDR3 here is CASSRGLQFMNTEAFF. CDR3 bases: TGCGCCAGCAGCCGCGGTCTTCAGTTCATGAACACTGAAGCTTTCTTT. The J gene is TRBJ1-1, the V gene TRBV4-3; D uncertain. This CDR3 is 16 amino acids long. Per germline, CDR1 LGHNA and CDR2 YSLEER. Trimming left V 4 bases short and J 0 bases short, with 15 bases between.

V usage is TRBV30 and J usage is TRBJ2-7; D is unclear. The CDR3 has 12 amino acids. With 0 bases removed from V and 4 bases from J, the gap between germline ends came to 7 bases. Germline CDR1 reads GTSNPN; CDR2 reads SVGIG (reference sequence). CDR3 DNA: TGTGCCTGGAGTGTTGAAGTATACGAGCAGTACTTC. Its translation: CAWSVEVYEQYF.

As DNA, the CDR3 is TGTGCCAGCAGTTTGTCTGCGGGGAGCTCCTACGAGCAGTACTTC. This translates into CASSLSAGSSYEQYF. The chain combines TRBV12-3 or TRBV12-4 with TRBJ2-7; D perhaps matches TRBD2 (6 bases). This CDR3 region has 15 residues. Between the trimmed V and J ends, which lost 3 bases and 0 bases, there was a span of 12 bases.

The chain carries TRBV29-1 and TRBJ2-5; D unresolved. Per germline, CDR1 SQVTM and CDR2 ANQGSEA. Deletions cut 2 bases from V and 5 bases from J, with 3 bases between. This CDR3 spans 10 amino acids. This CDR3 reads CSVERETQYF. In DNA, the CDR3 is TGCAGCGTTGAACGGGAGACCCAGTACTTC.

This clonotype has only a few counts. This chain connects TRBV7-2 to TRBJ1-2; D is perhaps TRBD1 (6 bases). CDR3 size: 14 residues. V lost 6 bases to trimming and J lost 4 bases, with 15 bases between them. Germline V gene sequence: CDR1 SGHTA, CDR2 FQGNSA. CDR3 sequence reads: CASRPRTAIYGYTF. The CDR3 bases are TGTGCCAGCAGGCCCCGGACAGCTATCTATGGCTACACCTTC.

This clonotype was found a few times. The CDR3 protein is CASSLLARFQANNEQFF. CDR3 DNA sequence: TGTGCCAGCAGCCTCCTAGCGAGGTTTCAGGCAAACAATGAGCAGTTCTTC. The genes are TRBV11-2 and TRBJ2-1; the D gene is possibly TRBD2 (6 bases). Per germline, CDR1 SGHAT and CDR2 FQNNGV. V was clipped by 5 bases and J by 5 bases, with 22 bases between them. The CDR3 is made up of 17 amino acids.

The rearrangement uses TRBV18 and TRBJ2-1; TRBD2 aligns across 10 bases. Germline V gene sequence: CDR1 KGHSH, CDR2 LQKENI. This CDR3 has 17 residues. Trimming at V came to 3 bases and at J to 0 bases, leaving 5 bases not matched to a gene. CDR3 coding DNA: TGTGCCAGCTCACCGATAACTAGCGGGGTCTCCTACAATGAGCAGTTCTTC. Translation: CASSPITSGVSYNEQFF.

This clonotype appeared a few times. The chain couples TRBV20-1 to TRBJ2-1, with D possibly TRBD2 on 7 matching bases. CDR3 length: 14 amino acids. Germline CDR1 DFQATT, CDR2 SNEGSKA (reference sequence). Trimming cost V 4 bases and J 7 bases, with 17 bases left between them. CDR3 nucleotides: TGCAGTGCTATCGGCGGGGGCGGGATTAATGAGCAGTTCTTC. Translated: CSAIGGGGINEQFF.

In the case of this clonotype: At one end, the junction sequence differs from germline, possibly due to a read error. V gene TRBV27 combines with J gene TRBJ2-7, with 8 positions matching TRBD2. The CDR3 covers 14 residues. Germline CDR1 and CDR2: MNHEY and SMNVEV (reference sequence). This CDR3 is CASSPRTSSHEQYF. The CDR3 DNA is TGTGCCAGCAGTCCACGGACTAGCTCCCACGAGCAGTACTTC.

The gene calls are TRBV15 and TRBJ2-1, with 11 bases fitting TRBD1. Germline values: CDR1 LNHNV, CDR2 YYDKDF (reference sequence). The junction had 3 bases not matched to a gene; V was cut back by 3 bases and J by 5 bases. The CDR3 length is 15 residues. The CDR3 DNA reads TGTGCCACCAGCAGGGACAGGGGGCCCCACAATGAGCAGTTCTTC. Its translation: CATSRDRGPHNEQFF. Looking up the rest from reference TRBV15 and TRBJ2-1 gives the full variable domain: DAMVIQNPRYQVTQFGKPVTLSCSQTLNHNVMYWYQQKSSQAPKLLFHYYDKDFNNEADTPDNFQSRRPNTSFCFLDIRSPGLGDTAMYLCATSRDRGPHNEQFFGPGTRLTVL.

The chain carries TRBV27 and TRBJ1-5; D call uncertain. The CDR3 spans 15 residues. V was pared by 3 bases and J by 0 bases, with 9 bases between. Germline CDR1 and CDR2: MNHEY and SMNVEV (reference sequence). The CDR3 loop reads CASSFSVFSNQPQHF. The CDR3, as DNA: TGTGCCAGCAGTTTTTCGGTGTTTAGCAATCAGCCCCAGCATTTT.

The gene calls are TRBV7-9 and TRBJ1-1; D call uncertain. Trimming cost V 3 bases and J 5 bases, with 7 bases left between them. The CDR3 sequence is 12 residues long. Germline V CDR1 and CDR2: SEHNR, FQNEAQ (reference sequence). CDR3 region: CASSFPVTEAFF. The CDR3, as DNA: TGTGCCAGCAGCTTCCCGGTTACTGAAGCTTTCTTT. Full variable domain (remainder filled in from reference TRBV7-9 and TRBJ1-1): DTGVSQNPRHKITKRGQNVTFRCDPISEHNRLYWYRQTLGQGPEFLTYFQNEAQLEKSRLLSDRFSAERPKGSFSTLEIQRTEQGDSAMYLCASSFPVTEAFFGQGTRLTVV.

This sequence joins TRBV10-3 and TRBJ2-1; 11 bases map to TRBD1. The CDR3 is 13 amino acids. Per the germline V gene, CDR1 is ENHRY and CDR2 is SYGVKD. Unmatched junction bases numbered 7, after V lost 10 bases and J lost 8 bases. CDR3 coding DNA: TGTGCCACCTCCGGGACAGGGGGTGATGAGCAGTTCTTC. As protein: CATSGTGGDEQFF.

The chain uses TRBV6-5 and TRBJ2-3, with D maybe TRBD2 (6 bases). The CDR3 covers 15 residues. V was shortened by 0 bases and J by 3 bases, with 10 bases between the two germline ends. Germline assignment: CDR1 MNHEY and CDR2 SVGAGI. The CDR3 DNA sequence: TGTGCCAGCAGTTACTCCCCGACTAGGACAGATACGCAGTATTTT. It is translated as CASSYSPTRTDTQYF.

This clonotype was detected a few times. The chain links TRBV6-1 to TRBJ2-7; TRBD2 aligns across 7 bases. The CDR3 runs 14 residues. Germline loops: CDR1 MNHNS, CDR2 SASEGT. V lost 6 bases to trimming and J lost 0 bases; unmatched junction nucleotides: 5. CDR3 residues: CASSRPSGSYEQYF. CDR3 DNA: TGTGCCAGCAGCCGCCCTAGCGGCTCCTACGAGCAGTACTTC.

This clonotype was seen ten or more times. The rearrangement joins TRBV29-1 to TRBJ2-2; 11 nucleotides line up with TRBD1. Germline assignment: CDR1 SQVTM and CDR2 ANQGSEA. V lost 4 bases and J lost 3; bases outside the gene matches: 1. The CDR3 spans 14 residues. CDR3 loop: CSVGGQGDTGELFF. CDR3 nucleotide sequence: TGCAGCGTTGGGGGACAGGGGGACACCGGGGAGCTGTTTTTT.

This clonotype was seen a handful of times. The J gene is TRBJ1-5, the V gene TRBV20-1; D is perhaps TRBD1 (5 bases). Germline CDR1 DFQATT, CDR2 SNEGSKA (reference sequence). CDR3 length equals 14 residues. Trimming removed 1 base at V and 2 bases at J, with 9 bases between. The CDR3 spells CSARVGTGNQPQHF. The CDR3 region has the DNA TGCAGTGCTAGAGTTGGGACTGGCAATCAGCCCCAGCATTTT.

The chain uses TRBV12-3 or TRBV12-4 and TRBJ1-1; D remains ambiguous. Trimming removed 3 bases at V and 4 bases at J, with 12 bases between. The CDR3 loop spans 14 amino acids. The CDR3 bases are TGTGCCAGCAGTTTTTCTGCGGGCGGCACTGAAGCTTTCTTT. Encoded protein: CASSFSAGGTEAFF.

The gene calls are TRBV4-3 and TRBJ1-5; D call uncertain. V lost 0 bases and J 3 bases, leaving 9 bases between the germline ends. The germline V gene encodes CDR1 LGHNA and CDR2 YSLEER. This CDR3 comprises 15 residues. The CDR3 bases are TGCGCCAGCAGCCAAGATTTACTGTTCAATCAGCCCCAGCATTTT. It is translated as CASSQDLLFNQPQHF.

In DNA, the CDR3 is TGTGCCATCAGCCGAGATAGGGGCAACGGGAGGGCCGGGCGTGAGCAGTTCTTC. Its protein is CAISRDRGNGRAGREQFF. The chain combines TRBV10-3 with TRBJ2-1; 8 bases agree with TRBD2. This CDR3 has 18 amino acids. V trimming: 6 bases; J trimming: 9 bases; junction bases outside the gene matches: 22. Germline CDR1 and CDR2: ENHRY and SYGVKD.

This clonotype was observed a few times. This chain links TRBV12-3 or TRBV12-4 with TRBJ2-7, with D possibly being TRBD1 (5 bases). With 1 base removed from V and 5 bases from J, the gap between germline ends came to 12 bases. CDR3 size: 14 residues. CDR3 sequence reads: CASSLVTGVHEQYF. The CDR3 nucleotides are TGTGCCAGCAGTTTAGTTACAGGAGTCCACGAGCAGTACTTC.

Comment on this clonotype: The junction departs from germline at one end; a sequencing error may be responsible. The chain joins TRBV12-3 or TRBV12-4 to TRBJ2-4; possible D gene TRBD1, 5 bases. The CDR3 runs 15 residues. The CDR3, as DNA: TGTGCCAGCAGTTTAGTTTCCAGGGCCAGAAACATTCAGTACTTC. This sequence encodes CASSLVSRARNIQYF.

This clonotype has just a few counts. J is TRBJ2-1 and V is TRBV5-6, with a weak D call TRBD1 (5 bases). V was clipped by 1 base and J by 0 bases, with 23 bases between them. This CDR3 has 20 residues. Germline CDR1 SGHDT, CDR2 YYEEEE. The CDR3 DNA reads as TGTGCCAGCAGCTTGATAGTCTCTGAGGTAAGACAGTTCTCCTACAATGAGCAGTTCTTC. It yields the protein CASSLIVSEVRQFSYNEQFF.

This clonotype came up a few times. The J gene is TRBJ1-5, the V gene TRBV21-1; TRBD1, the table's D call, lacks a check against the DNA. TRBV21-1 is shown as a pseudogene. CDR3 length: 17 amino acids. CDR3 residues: CASPGGQGAWSNQPQHF. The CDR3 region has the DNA TGTGCCAGCCCGGGGGGCCAGGGGGCATGGAGCAATCAGCCCCAGCATTTT.

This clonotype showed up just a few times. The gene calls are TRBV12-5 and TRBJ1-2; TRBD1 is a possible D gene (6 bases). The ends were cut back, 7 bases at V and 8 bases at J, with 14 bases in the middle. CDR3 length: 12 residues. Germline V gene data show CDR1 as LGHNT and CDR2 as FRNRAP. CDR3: CASDEGESGYTF. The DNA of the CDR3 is TGTGCTAGTGACGAGGGGGAATCGGGCTACACCTTC.

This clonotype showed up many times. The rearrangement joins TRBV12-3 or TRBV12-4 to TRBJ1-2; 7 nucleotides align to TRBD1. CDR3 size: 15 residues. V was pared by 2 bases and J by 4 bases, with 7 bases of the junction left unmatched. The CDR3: CASSLLQGGSYGYTF. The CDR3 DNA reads TGTGCCAGCAGTTTATTGCAGGGGGGCAGCTATGGCTACACCTTC.

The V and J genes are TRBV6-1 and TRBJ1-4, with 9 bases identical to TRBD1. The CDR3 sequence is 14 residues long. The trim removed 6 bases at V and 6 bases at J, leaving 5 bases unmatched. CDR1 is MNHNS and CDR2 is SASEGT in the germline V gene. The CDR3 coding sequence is TGTGCCAGCAGACAGGGGGCTTTGGATGAAAAACTGTTTTTT. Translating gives CASRQGALDEKLFF.

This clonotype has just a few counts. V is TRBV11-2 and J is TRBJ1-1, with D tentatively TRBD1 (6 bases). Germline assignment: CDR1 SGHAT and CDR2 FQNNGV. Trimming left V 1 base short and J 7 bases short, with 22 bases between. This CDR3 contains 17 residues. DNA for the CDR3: TGTGCCAGCAGCTTAGGAAAGTGGGGGACACCTTCATTTGAAGCTTTCTTT. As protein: CASSLGKWGTPSFEAFF. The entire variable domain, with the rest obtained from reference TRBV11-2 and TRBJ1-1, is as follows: EAGVAQSPRYKIIEKRQSVAFWCNPISGHATLYWYQQILGQGPKLLIQFQNNGVVDDSQLPKDRFSAERLKGVDSTLKIQPAKLEDSAVYLCASSLGKWGTPSFEAFFGQGTRLTVV.